This T cell receptor beta chain stems from a study of Ad26.COV2.S vaccination and SARS-CoV-2 variants. Germline lookup yields CDR1 MGHRA and CDR2 YSYEKL. CDR3 length equals 16 residues. The V gene lost 1 base and the J gene lost 4 bases, with 16 bases spanning the gap. Only in-frame clones appear in the TCRdb table, and some are missing; sequencing was by immunoSEQ multiplex PCR. This sample carries a few hundred thousand clones, roughly 84% of them seen once, and the ten largest clones take roughly 3.2%. As for treatment: 19 received Ad26.COV2.S at low or high dose, single or two shots; several received placebo; per-sample allocation not given. Sampling was done on day 63 after the first vaccine or placebo injection.

The gene calls are TRBV4-1 and TRBJ1-1; a possible D gene is TRBD1 (6 bases). The sample consisted of peripheral blood, taken in a trial of Ad26.COV2.S vaccine versus placebo. This TCR came from a person aged 18 to 59 who received the Ad26.COV2.S COVID-19 vaccine or a placebo. The CDR3 DNA is TGCGCCAGCAGCCAAGGAGCTTACAGGGAGGGCACTGAAGCTTTCTTT. Protein: CASSQGAYREGTEAFF.